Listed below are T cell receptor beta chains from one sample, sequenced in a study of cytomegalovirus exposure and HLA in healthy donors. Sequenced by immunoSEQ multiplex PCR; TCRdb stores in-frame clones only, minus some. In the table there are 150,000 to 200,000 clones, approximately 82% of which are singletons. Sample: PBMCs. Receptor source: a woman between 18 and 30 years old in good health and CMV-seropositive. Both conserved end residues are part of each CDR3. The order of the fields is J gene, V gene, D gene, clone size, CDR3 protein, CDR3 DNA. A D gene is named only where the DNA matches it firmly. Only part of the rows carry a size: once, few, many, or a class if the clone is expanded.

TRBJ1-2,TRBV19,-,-,CASSMTGGDGYTF,TGTGCCAGTAGTATGACTGGGGGCGATGGCTACACCTTC
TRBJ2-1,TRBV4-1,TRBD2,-,CASSQEGAGASVNEQFF,TGCGCCAGCAGCCAGGAGGGAGCGGGGGCCTCGGTGAATGAGCAGTTCTTC
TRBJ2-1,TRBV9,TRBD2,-,CASSSRGSGGDNEQFF,TGTGCCAGCAGCTCCCGGGGTAGCGGGGGGGACAATGAGCAGTTCTTC
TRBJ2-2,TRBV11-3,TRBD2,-,CASSQLAGWGNTGELFF,TGTGCCAGCAGCCAACTAGCGGGTTGGGGAAACACCGGGGAGCTGTTTTTT
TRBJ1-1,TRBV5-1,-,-,CASSLGQSNTEAFF,TGCGCCAGCAGCTTGGGACAATCTAACACTGAAGCTTTCTTT
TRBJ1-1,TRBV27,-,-,CASSLSGRDTEAFF,TGTGCCAGCAGTTTATCGGGCAGGGACACTGAAGCTTTCTTT
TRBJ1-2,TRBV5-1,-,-,CASSLEPQGQRGYTF,TGCGCCAGCAGCTTGGAGCCACAGGGACAACGTGGCTACACCTTC
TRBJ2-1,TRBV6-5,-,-,CASSYSRGLARNEQFF,TGTGCCAGCAGTTACTCGAGGGGGCTAGCGAGAAATGAGCAGTTCTTC
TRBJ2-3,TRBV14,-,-,CASSQPLSFREPTDTQYF,TGTGCCAGCAGCCAACCTCTCTCCTTTCGCGAACCAACAGATACGCAGTATTTT
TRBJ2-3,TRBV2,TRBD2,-,CASTGTSGLSTDTQYF,TGTGCCAGCACCGGGACTAGCGGACTTAGCACAGATACGCAGTATTTT
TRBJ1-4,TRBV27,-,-,CASSSATNEKLFF,TGTGCCAGCAGTTCAGCAACTAATGAAAAACTGTTTTTT
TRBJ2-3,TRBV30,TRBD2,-,CAWSQYRGDLAGGAGTDTQYF,TGTGCCTGGAGCCAATACCGGGGAGATTTAGCGGGGGGCGCCGGCACAGATACGCAGTATTTT
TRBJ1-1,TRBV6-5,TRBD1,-,CASRTGQGRNTEAFF,TGTGCCAGCAGAACAGGACAGGGTCGCAACACTGAAGCTTTCTTT
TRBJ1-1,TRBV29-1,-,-,CSVVIQGAFF,TGCAGCGTTGTTATACAGGGAGCTTTCTTT
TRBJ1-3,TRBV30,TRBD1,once,CAWSRGRDGNTIYF,TGTGCCTGGAGTAGGGGGCGAGATGGAAACACCATATATTTT
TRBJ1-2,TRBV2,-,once,CASSEASGGYGYTF,TGTGCCAGCAGTGAAGCAAGTGGCGGGTATGGCTACACCTTC
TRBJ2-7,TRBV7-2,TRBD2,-,CASSLGETSGGANEQYF,TGTGCCAGCAGCTTAGGCGAGACTAGCGGGGGGGCAAACGAGCAGTACTTC
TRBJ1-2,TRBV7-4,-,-,CASSVGGSTDPPYGYTF,TGTGCCAGCAGCGTTGGGGGCTCAACGGATCCGCCCTATGGCTACACCTTC
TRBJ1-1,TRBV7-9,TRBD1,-,CASSPRTGLGTEAFF,TGTGCCAGCAGCCCCAGGACAGGGCTCGGCACTGAAGCTTTCTTT
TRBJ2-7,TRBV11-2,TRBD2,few,CASSSLRGGFEEQYF,TGTGCCAGCAGCTCCCTTCGGGGGGGCTTTGAAGAGCAGTACTTC
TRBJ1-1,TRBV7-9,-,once,CASRPSRVTSSGTEAFF,TGTGCCAGCAGACCTAGTCGGGTGACCTCCTCGGGAACTGAAGCTTTCTTT
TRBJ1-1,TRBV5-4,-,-,CASSLGPGGETEAFF,TGTGCCAGCAGCTTGGGGCCGGGGGGAGAGACTGAAGCTTTCTTT
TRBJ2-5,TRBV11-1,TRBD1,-,CASSTRTGFQETQYF,TGTGCCAGCAGCACCCGGACAGGTTTCCAAGAGACCCAGTACTTC
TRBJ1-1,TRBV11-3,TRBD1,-,CASSRGVGREEAFF,TGTGCCAGCTCCAGGGGGGTTGGCCGAGAGGAAGCTTTCTTT
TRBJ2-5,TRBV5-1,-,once,CASSNRPLLGTETQYF,TGCGCCAGCAGCAACCGACCCCTTCTGGGCACGGAGACCCAGTACTTC
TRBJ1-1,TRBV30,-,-,CAWKGVPMNTEAFF,TGTGCCTGGAAGGGGGTCCCAATGAACACTGAAGCTTTCTTT
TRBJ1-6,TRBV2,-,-,CASSDPGHANSPLHF,TGTGCCAGCAGTGACCCGGGACACGCTAATTCACCCCTCCACTTT
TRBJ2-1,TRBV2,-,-,CASSGGGRVNEQFF,TGTGCCAGCAGCGGTGGGGGCCGAGTGAATGAGCAGTTCTTC
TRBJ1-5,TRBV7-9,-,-,CASSLGGDQPQHF,TGTGCCAGCAGTCTAGGGGGGGATCAGCCCCAGCATTTT
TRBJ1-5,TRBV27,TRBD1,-,CASRRGGEQPQHF,TGTGCCAGCAGAAGAGGGGGCGAGCAGCCCCAGCATTTT
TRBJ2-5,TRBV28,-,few,CASGAGETQYF,TGTGCCAGCGGGGCGGGGGAGACCCAGTACTTC
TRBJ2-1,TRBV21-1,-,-,CASSRRGRSYNEQFF,TGTGCCAGCAGCCGGAGAGGGCGGTCCTACAATGAGCAGTTCTTC
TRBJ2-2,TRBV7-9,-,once,CASSLVASTGELFF,TGTGCCAGCAGCTTAGTTGCCAGCACCGGGGAGCTGTTTTTT
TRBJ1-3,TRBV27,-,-,CASSARGGRNTIYF,TGTGCCAGCAGCGCGAGGGGAGGGAGAAACACCATATATTTT
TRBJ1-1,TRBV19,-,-,CASYREANTEAFF,TGTGCCAGTTACCGGGAGGCCAACACTGAAGCTTTCTTT
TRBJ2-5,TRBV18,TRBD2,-,CASSPWTSGGSRETQYF,TGTGCCAGCTCACCCTGGACTAGCGGGGGGTCGAGGGAGACCCAGTACTTC
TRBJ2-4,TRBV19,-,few,CASSIMDYRKNSQYF,TGTGCCAGTAGTATTATGGACTATCGCAAAAACAGTCAGTACTTC
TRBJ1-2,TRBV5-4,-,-,CASSSHRVLYGYTF,TGTGCCAGCAGTTCACACAGGGTGCTCTATGGCTACACCTTC
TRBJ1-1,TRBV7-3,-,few,CASSLTVTHEAFF,TGTGCCAGCAGCTTAACGGTCACTCACGAAGCTTTCTTT
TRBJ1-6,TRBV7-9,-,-,CASSLPGGSSYNSPLHF,TGTGCCAGCAGCTTACCCGGGGGGAGCTCCTATAATTCACCCCTCCACTTT
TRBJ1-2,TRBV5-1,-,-,CASSFATSNYGYTF,TGCGCCAGCAGCTTTGCCACTTCGAACTATGGCTACACCTTC
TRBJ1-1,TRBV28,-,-,CASSFQRRIGGRAFF,TGTGCCAGCAGTTTTCAAAGGAGGATAGGAGGGAGGGCTTTCTTT
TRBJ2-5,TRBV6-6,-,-,CASSYAVASPGDQYF,TGTGCCAGCAGTTACGCAGTAGCATCACCGGGGGACCAGTACTTC
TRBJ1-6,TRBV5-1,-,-,CASSLDPRGNNSPLHF,TGCGCCAGCAGCTTGGACCCCCGGGGTAATAATTCACCCCTCCACTTT
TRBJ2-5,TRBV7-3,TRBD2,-,CASSLLAGTQYF,TGTGCCAGCAGCTTACTAGCGGGGACCCAGTACTTC
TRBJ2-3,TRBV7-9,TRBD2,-,CASSLPRASGTDTQYF,TGTGCCAGCAGCCTCCCCCGGGCTAGCGGGACAGATACGCAGTATTTT
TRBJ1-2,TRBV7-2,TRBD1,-,CASSLSWTGGYGYTF,TGTGCCAGCAGCTTATCATGGACAGGGGGCTATGGCTACACCTTC
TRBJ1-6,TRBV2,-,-,CASRGGQYNSPLHF,TGTGCCAGCAGGGGCGGACAGTATAATTCACCCCTCCACTTT
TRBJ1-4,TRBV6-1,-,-,CASSEARGFEKLFF,TGTGCCAGCAGTGAAGCCAGGGGTTTTGAAAAACTGTTTTTT
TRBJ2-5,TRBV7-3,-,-,CASSLGADDTQYF,TGTGCCAGCAGCTTAGGGGCGGATGATACCCAGTACTTC
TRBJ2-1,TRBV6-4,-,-,CASSDDGGTYNEQFF,TGTGCCAGCAGTGATGATGGGGGCACCTACAATGAGCAGTTCTTC